Detailed here is one T cell receptor beta chain. These data originate in a study of blood T cell repertoires in COVID-19. Profiled with immunoSEQ multiplex PCR; TCRdb holds only in-frame clones, not every one. This table has about 160,000 clones, roughly 85% appearing once. Germline lookup yields CDR1 SEHNR and CDR2 FQNEAQ (reference sequence). This CDR3 has 16 amino acids. V lost 0 bases and J lost 1, with 13 bases in between. The TCR sequence derives from a human donor with acute or convalescent COVID-19. The donor label of this sample is uncertain. This rearrangement joins TRBV7-9 to TRBJ2-7; the D gene is possibly TRBD1 (5 bases). Sequences were obtained from peripheral blood. The CDR3 spells CASSLAGQGASYEQYF. The CDR3 nucleotides are TGTGCCAGCAGCTTAGCGGGGCAGGGCGCATCCTACGAGCAGTACTTC. The full variable domain, completed using reference TRBV7-9 and TRBJ2-7, is DTGVSQNPRHKITKRGQNVTFRCDPISEHNRLYWYRQTLGQGPEFLTYFQNEAQLEKSRLLSDRFSAERPKGSFSTLEIQRTEQGDSAMYLCASSLAGQGASYEQYFGPGTRLTVT.